This T cell receptor (beta chain) is drawn from a study of graft-versus-host responses after intestinal transplantation. About the research overall: Recipients underwent multivisceral, liver-intestinal, or isolated intestinal transplants.

Study-wide results and caveats: Where graft-donor T cell macrochimerism was present, patients had high graft-versus-host to host-versus-graft clonal ratios in allografts. Early post-transplant declines in HvG were associated with peak levels of circulating GvH clones. There were GvH clones found in recipient marrow, and some of them appeared first in ileum or blood.

This CDR3 region has 17 residues. The germline V gene has CDR1 SGDLS and CDR2 YYNGEE. With 4 bases removed from V and 7 bases from J, the gap between germline ends came to 24 bases. This clone has just one count. Its cognate antigen is unknown. Assay: immunoSEQ multiplex PCR; the TCRdb copy retains only in-frame clones and omits some. The sample shows roughly 120,000 clones, 75% to 95% of them seen only once. The starting material was unstimulated CD4+ T cells sorted from spleen or lymph node cells, obtained before intestinal transplant. The receptor comes from a human donor who received an intestinal transplant. V usage is TRBV9 and J usage is TRBJ2-1; a possible D gene is TRBD2 (7 bases). The CDR3 reads CASSPPGGGSQGNEQFF. CDR3 sequence (DNA): TGTGCCAGCAGCCCCCCCGGCGGGGGCTCACAGGGTAATGAGCAGTTCTTC. Full variable domain (outside the CDR3, taken from reference TRBV9 and TRBJ2-1): DSGVTQTPKHLITATGQRVTLRCSPRSGDLSVYWYQQSLDQGLQFLIQYYNGEERAKGNILERFSAQQFPDLHSELNLSSLELGDSALYFCASSPPGGGSQGNEQFFGPGTRLTVL.